A selection of T cell receptor beta chains follows, all from one sample in a study of CDR3 diversity in severe acne. MiXCR, run by TCRdb on the PCR reads, gives a single entry per CDR3 protein. The sample contains around 94,000 distinct CDR3 sequences, around 53% of which appear only once. The sample was blood. The source is a male donor with acne. Both conserved end residues are part of each CDR3. Each record gives: J gene, V gene, D gene, clone size, CDR3 protein, CDR3 DNA. D genes are given only for firm matches. The listing skips clone size in some rows; elsewhere it reads once, few, many or a size class.

>TRBJ2-7|TRBV20-1|-|-
CSAPVQSGASYEQYF
TGCAGTGCTCCAGTACAGAGCGGAGCCTCCTACGAGCAGTACTTC
>TRBJ2-2|TRBV15|-|-
CATSREGTNTGELFF
TGTGCCACCAGCAGAGAAGGGACGAACACCGGGGAGCTGTTTTTT
>TRBJ2-1|TRBV2|TRBD2|-
CASSGTSGRLRNEQFF
TGTGCCAGCAGTGGGACTAGCGGGAGGTTGCGCAATGAGCAGTTCTTC
>TRBJ1-1|TRBV29-1|TRBD1|-
CSVNKLGQKGEAFF
TGCAGCGTGAATAAGCTGGGACAGAAAGGTGAAGCTTTCTTT
>TRBJ1-1|TRBV7-2|-|medium-sized
CASIQGSANTEAFF
TGTGCCAGCATCCAGGGTTCGGCGAACACTGAAGCTTTCTTT
>TRBJ1-1|TRBV7-3|TRBD1|-
CASSSTGANTGAFF
TGTGCCAGCAGCTCAACAGGGGCTAACACTGGAGCTTTCTTT
>TRBJ2-7|TRBV5-1|TRBD1|-
CASSLVGTGGLYEQYF
TGCGCCAGCAGCTTGGTGGGGACAGGGGGCTTATACGAGCAGTACTTC
>TRBJ2-2|TRBV30|TRBD1|-
CAWENGQGVVSGELFF
TGTGCCTGGGAGAATGGACAGGGGGTTGTGTCCGGGGAGCTGTTTTTT
>TRBJ2-5|TRBV15|-|-
CATSREDQEETQYF
TGTGCCACCAGCAGAGAAGACCAAGAAGAGACCCAGTACTTC
>TRBJ1-6|TRBV6-4|TRBD1|many
CASSRDSDNSPLHF
TGTGCCAGCAGCCGGGACAGCGATAATTCACCCCTCCACTTT
>TRBJ2-3|TRBV19|-|many
CASSPAGPLGIDTQYF
TGTGCCAGTAGCCCGGCCGGGCCGCTGGGGATAGATACGCAGTATTTT
>TRBJ2-2|TRBV2|TRBD1|medium-sized
CASSGQGYTGELFF
TGTGCCAGCTCGGGACAGGGGTACACCGGGGAGCTGTTTTTT
>TRBJ2-7|TRBV2|TRBD2|-
CASVGWGLAGYEQYF
TGTGCCAGCGTGGGCTGGGGACTAGCGGGCTACGAGCAGTACTTC
>TRBJ2-7|TRBV6-5|TRBD2|once
CASSYSGSVGYEQYF
TGTGCCAGCAGTTACAGCGGGAGTGTGGGCTACGAGCAGTACTTC
>TRBJ1-1|TRBV20-1|-|many
CSARGGDRGWRTEAFF
TGCAGTGCTAGAGGGGGTGACAGAGGGTGGAGGACTGAAGCTTTCTTT
>TRBJ2-7|TRBV6-2/TRBV6-3|TRBD1|once
CASSCLRDSSYEQYF
TGTGCCAGCAGTTGCCTCCGGGACAGCTCCTACGAGCAGTACTTC
>TRBJ2-5|TRBV10-1|-|-
CASSEESRETQYF
TGCGCCAGCAGTGAAGAGTCCCGAGAGACCCAGTACTTC
>TRBJ1-2|TRBV15|-|few
CATSPEGGTHKNYGYTF
TGTGCCACCAGCCCTGAGGGGGGCACGCACAAGAACTATGGCTACACCTTC
>TRBJ2-2|TRBV5-1|-|-
CASSATTRTVELFF
TGCGCCAGCAGCGCGACGACTAGGACGGTGGAGCTGTTTTTT
>TRBJ2-2|TRBV7-6|-|many
CASSLDYGVNTGELFF
TGTGCCAGCAGCTTAGACTACGGGGTAAACACCGGGGAGCTGTTTTTT
>TRBJ2-2|TRBV7-9|-|many
CASSSMSGAGELFF
TGTGCCAGCAGCTCCATGTCGGGGGCCGGGGAGCTGTTTTTT
>TRBJ2-7|TRBV19|TRBD2|-
CASSLGLRTYEQYF
TGTGCCAGTAGTTTGGGACTACGGACCTACGAGCAGTACTTC
>TRBJ2-5|TRBV28|TRBD2|-
CASSLFRRGSRETQYF
TGTGCCAGCAGTTTATTCCGGCGGGGGAGTCGAGAGACCCAGTACTTC
>TRBJ2-1|TRBV7-2|TRBD2|-
CASSFGSGSSYNEQFF
TGTGCCAGCAGCTTTGGTAGCGGGAGCTCCTACAATGAGCAGTTCTTC
>TRBJ2-3|TRBV6-1|TRBD2|-
CANRASGSDTQYF
TGTGCCAACCGGGCTAGCGGATCAGATACGCAGTATTTT
>TRBJ1-1|TRBV20-1|-|-
CAWSATRPTEAFF
TGTGCCTGGAGCGCCACCCGACCAACTGAAGCTTTCTTT
>TRBJ2-6|TRBV25-1|-|-
CASSELGSMNSGANVLTF
TGTGCCAGCAGTGAATTGGGCAGTATGAACTCTGGGGCCAACGTCCTGACTTTC
>TRBJ2-1|TRBV9|TRBD2|many
CASSAGTSGSFDNEQFF
TGTGCCAGCAGCGCCGGGACTAGCGGGAGCTTCGACAATGAGCAGTTCTTC
>TRBJ2-3|TRBV7-9|TRBD1|-
CASSPGQGYTDTQYF
TGTGCCAGCAGCCCCGGACAGGGGTACACAGATACGCAGTATTTT
>TRBJ2-3|TRBV28|TRBD1|many
CASSFPGPTGTGKGADTQYF
TGTGCCAGCAGTTTCCCTGGCCCAACGGGGACAGGGAAGGGGGCAGATACGCAGTATTTT
>TRBJ2-2|TRBV29-1|-|many
CSVDGQGGGELFF
TGCAGCGTTGATGGGCAGGGAGGCGGGGAGCTGTTTTTT
>TRBJ1-1|TRBV2|-|many
CASSERARNTEAFF
TGTGCCAGCAGTGAGAGGGCGCGGAACACTGAAGCTTTCTTT
>TRBJ2-6|TRBV19|-|few
CATASGANVLTF
TGTGCCACAGCCTCTGGGGCCAACGTCCTGACTTTC
>TRBJ2-7|TRBV7-8|-|-
CASSLEPGIGVNPYEQYF
TGTGCCAGCAGCTTAGAACCGGGAATCGGGGTCAATCCCTACGAGCAGTACTTC
>TRBJ2-7|TRBV14|TRBD1|-
CASSNRDSTYEQYF
TGTGCCAGCAGCAACCGGGACAGCACCTACGAGCAGTACTTC
>TRBJ2-3|TRBV6-4|TRBD1|many
CASSDSQGADTQYF
TGTGCCAGCAGTGACTCACAGGGGGCAGATACGCAGTATTTT
>TRBJ1-6|TRBV7-8|-|once
CASSLVVSSYNSPLHF
TGTGCCAGCAGCTTAGTAGTGAGCTCCTATAATTCACCCCTCCACTTT
>TRBJ2-5|TRBV20-1|-|many
CSARGLAKETQYF
TGCAGTGCTAGGGGACTCGCCAAAGAGACCCAGTACTTC
>TRBJ2-7|TRBV7-9|-|many
CASSPESGATYEQYF
TGTGCCAGCAGCCCCGAAAGTGGGGCGACCTACGAGCAGTACTTC
>TRBJ1-4|TRBV11-2|-|-
CASSPIGKTNEKLFF
TGTGCCAGCAGTCCCATCGGAAAAACTAATGAAAAACTGTTTTTT
>TRBJ2-7|TRBV12-3/TRBV12-4|-|medium-sized
CASSSHTGVEQYF
TGTGCCAGCAGTTCCCACACGGGGGTCGAGCAGTACTTC
>TRBJ2-7|TRBV29-1|-|many
CSVIDFSSSYEQYF
TGCAGCGTTATTGACTTTTCGAGCTCCTACGAGCAGTACTTC
>TRBJ2-3|TRBV7-2|TRBD2|-
CASSFGLAGPTDTQYF
TGTGCCAGCAGCTTCGGACTAGCGGGACCCACAGATACGCAGTATTTT